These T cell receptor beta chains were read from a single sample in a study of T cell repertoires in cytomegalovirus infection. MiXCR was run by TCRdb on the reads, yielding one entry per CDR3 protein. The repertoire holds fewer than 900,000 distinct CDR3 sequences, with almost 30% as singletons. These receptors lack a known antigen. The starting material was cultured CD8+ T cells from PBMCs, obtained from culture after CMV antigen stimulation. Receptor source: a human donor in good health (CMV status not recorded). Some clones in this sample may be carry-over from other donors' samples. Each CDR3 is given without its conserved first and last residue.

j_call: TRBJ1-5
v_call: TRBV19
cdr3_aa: ASSINRRDNQPQH

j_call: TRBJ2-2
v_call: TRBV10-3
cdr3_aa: AISESNGNTRELF

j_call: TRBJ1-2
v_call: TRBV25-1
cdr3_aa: ASSEYFSGQGAGNGYT

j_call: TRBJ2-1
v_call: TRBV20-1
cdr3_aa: SAGGGFSYNEQF

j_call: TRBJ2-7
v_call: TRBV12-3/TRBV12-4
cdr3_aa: ASSLDFGAYEQY

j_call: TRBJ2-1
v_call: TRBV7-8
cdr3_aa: ASTAMGNWGEQF

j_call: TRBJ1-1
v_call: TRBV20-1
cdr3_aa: SARDVSRVTEAF

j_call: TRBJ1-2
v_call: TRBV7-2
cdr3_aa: ASSYAWQRNYGYT

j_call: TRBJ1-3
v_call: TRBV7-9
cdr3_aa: ASSGQRRSSSGNTIY

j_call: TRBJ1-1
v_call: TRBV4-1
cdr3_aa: ASSQIQGNAEAF

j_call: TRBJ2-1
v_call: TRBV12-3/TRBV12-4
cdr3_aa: ASTPWEQF

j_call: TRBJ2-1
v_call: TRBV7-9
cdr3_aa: ASSSAGQGLWYEQF

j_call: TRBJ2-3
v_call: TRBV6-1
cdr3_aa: ASSFSDPDSYTDTQY

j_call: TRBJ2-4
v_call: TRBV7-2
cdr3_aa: ASSSRGGWINIQY

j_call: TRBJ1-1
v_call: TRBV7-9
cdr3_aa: ASSLSQPPGVAF

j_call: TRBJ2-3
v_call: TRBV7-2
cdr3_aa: ASSFQGPDTQY

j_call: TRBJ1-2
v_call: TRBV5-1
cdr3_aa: ASSFGEWDYGYT

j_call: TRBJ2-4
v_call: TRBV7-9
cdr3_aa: ASSPSGGLAGPGGIQY

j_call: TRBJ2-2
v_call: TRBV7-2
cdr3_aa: ASSWVQGIVNTGELF

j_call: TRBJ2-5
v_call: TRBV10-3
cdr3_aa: AIRVADRKGETQY

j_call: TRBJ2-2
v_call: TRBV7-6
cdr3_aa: ASSLGGTATGELF

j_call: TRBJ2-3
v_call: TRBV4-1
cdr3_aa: ASSQDQPDTQY

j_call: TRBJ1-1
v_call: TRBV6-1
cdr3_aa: ASTGGLAAREGAF

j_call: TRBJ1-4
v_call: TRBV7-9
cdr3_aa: ASSQVATNEKLF

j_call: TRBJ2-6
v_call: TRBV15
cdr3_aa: ATERDSGANVLT

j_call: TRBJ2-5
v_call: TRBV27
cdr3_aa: ASSPVGPGHRETQY

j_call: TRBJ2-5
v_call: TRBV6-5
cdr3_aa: ASSYSFGEGIETQY